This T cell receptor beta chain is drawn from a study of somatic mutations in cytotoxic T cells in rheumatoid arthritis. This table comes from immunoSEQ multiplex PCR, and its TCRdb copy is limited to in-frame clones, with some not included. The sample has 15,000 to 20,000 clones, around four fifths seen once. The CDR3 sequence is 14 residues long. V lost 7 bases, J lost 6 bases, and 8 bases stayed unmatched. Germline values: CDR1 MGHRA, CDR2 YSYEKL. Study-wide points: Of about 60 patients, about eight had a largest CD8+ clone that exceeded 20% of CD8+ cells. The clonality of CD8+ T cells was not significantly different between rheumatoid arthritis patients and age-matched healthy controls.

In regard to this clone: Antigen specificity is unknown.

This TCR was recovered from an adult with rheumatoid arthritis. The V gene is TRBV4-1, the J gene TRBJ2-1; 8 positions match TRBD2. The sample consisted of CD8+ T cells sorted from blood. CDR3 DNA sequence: TGCGCCAGCACCCCAGCGGGAGTACTCAATGAGCAGTTCTTC. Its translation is CASTPAGVLNEQFF.